Listed below are T cell receptor beta chains from one sample, sequenced in a study of blood T cell repertoires in COVID-19. The repertoire was sequenced with immunoSEQ multiplex PCR; TCRdb's copy has only in-frame clones and lacks some. The data show about 12,000 clones, with 85% to 90% seen just once and about 5.2% held by the top ten. The sample comprised peripheral blood. All receptors derive from a human donor in a cohort sampled during active COVID-19. Both conserved end residues are part of each CDR3. The D gene is left open where the match is weak. Only some rows state a clone size, as once, few, many or a class for expanded clones.

cdr3_nt cdr3_aa j_call d_call clone_size v_call
TGTGCCAGCAGCGGGGGACAGGGCACGTACAATGAGCAGTTCTTC CASSGGQGTYNEQFF TRBJ2-1 TRBD1 NA TRBV9
TGTGCCAGCAGTTTAGGGACTAGGGACATTCAGTACTTC CASSLGTRDIQYF TRBJ2-4 TRBD2 NA TRBV12-3/TRBV12-4
TGTGCCAGCAGTCTGACGGTTCCTAGCTCCTACGAGCAGTACTTC CASSLTVPSSYEQYF TRBJ2-7 NA NA TRBV28
TGTGCCACCCGTGACAGTTACAATGAGCAGTTCTTC CATRDSYNEQFF TRBJ2-1 NA NA TRBV15
TGTGCCAGTAGTAGGTTCCACGGGGCAGGGGGGAGGTCAGATACGCAGTATTTT CASSRFHGAGGRSDTQYF TRBJ2-3 NA NA TRBV19
TGCGCCAGCTACCTCGACAGGCCCCCCGATACGCAGTATTTT CASYLDRPPDTQYF TRBJ2-3 NA NA TRBV5-1
TGTGCCAGCAGTTACCGGACAGAAGGGATCGGGGACTATGGCTACACCTTC CASSYRTEGIGDYGYTF TRBJ1-2 NA NA TRBV6-2/TRBV6-3
TGTGCCAGCAGCCAGGGACTGTATGGAAACACCATATATTTT CASSQGLYGNTIYF TRBJ1-3 NA NA TRBV5-6
TGTGCCAGCAGTTTTACAGGGGGTGAGACCCAGTACTTC CASSFTGGETQYF TRBJ2-5 TRBD1 NA TRBV12-3/TRBV12-4
TGCAGCGTTCAGGGACACCGAGGGAACTATGGCTACACCTTC CSVQGHRGNYGYTF TRBJ1-2 NA NA TRBV29-1
TGCGCCAGCAGCTTACAGGGGGCGCGAGGCTACACCTTC CASSLQGARGYTF TRBJ1-2 TRBD1 NA TRBV5-1
TGTGCCAGCAGACGGACACCGACCATATACGAGCAGTACTTC CASRRTPTIYEQYF TRBJ2-7 NA once TRBV7-6
TGTGCCAGCAGCTTAGTCGGGACTAGCGGGGGTCAAGAGACCCAGTACTTC CASSLVGTSGGQETQYF TRBJ2-5 TRBD2 NA TRBV7-8
TGCGCCAGCATCGGGACTAGCGGGGTACAAGAGACCCAGTACTTC CASIGTSGVQETQYF TRBJ2-5 TRBD2 NA TRBV10-2
TGTGCCAGCTCGAAGGGGCTCTCCTACGAGCAGTACTTC CASSKGLSYEQYF TRBJ2-7 NA NA TRBV28
TGTGCCAGCAGTTTGACACGGACTAGCGGGAGCGCAGATACGCAGTATTTT CASSLTRTSGSADTQYF TRBJ2-3 TRBD2 NA TRBV27
TGTGCCAGCAGTGTGGACAGGGGGTATAGCAATCAGCCCCAGCATTTT CASSVDRGYSNQPQHF TRBJ1-5 TRBD1 few TRBV2
TGTGCCAGCAGCTCCGGGACAGGAACCTACGAGCAGTACTTC CASSSGTGTYEQYF TRBJ2-7 TRBD1 NA TRBV7-3
TGTGCCAGCAGTGAAGTGACTAGCGGGAGTGATGAGCAGTTCTTC CASSEVTSGSDEQFF TRBJ2-1 TRBD2 NA TRBV6-1
TGTGCCAGCAGTCCACGGACAGGGAGGGGGCAGTACTTC CASSPRTGRGQYF TRBJ2-7 NA NA TRBV28
TGCGCCAGCAGCCAAGAGTCTGGACTCAGCACAGATACGCAGTATTTT CASSQESGLSTDTQYF TRBJ2-3 NA once TRBV4-3
TGTGCCAGTAGTCCCAGGGAGGCGTCTGGAAACACCATATATTTT CASSPREASGNTIYF TRBJ1-3 NA NA TRBV19
TGTGCCAGCAGCGAAACTAGCGGGCCCAGCTATGAGCAGTTCTTC CASSETSGPSYEQFF TRBJ2-1 TRBD2 NA TRBV3-1/TRBV3-2
TGTGCCAGTAGTATGTGGCAGGGAAATCAGCCCCAGCATTTT CASSMWQGNQPQHF TRBJ1-5 NA NA TRBV19
TGTGCCATCAGATCCCAGGGGCTTAATGAAAAACTGTTTTTT CAIRSQGLNEKLFF TRBJ1-4 NA NA TRBV10-3
TGTGCCAGCAGTCTCGGGACACGTGGGGCCAACGTCCTGACTTTC CASSLGTRGANVLTF TRBJ2-6 NA NA TRBV28
TGTGCCAGCAGCGTAAGAGACAGGAGTGGTGAAGCTTTCTTT CASSVRDRSGEAFF TRBJ1-1 NA NA TRBV9
TGCGCCAGCAGCCCCGTAGGCGGGGGGAACACCGGGGAGCTGTTTTTT CASSPVGGGNTGELFF TRBJ2-2 TRBD2 once TRBV5-1
TGTGCCAGCACCCCCGGGGGACTCCTTAACACTGAAGCTTTCTTT CASTPGGLLNTEAFF TRBJ1-1 NA NA TRBV9
TGTGCTAGTGTGGCCGGGGGCAATCAGCCCCAGCATTTT CASVAGGNQPQHF TRBJ1-5 NA NA TRBV12-5
TGTGCCAGCAGCCCTCTCCGGGACAGGGTTTTCGAGCAGTTCTTC CASSPLRDRVFEQFF TRBJ2-1 TRBD1 NA TRBV9
TGCACCAGCAGCTTCTCAGGGGTTACTGGGGCCAACGTCCTGACTTTC CTSSFSGVTGANVLTF TRBJ2-6 NA NA TRBV1
TGTGCCAGCAAAGACTCGGAGAGGACTAATGAAAAACTGTTTTTT CASKDSERTNEKLFF TRBJ1-4 NA NA TRBV25-1
TGTGCCAGCAGCTTAGCGGGAGGATACACAGATACGCAGTATTTT CASSLAGGYTDTQYF TRBJ2-3 TRBD2 NA TRBV13
TGCGCCAGCAGCCTGACAGGGGGGGGGACGAGGAAGGCCTACGAGCAGTACTTC CASSLTGGGTRKAYEQYF TRBJ2-7 TRBD1 NA TRBV4-1
TGTGCCACCAGCAGAGATGACAGGGGGTACACCGGGGAGCTGTTTTTT CATSRDDRGYTGELFF TRBJ2-2 TRBD1 once TRBV15
TGTGCCACCAGCAGAGTTCCAGGCAGGTTTGGGGGCTACACCTTC CATSRVPGRFGGYTF TRBJ1-2 NA NA TRBV15
TGTGCCAGCAGCCTTTGGGGAGGGCCCAGCGGGGAGCTGTTTTTT CASSLWGGPSGELFF TRBJ2-2 TRBD2 NA TRBV28
TGTGCCAGCGGAGGAGGGAAATACTATAATTCACCCCTCCACTTT CASGGGKYYNSPLHF TRBJ1-6 NA NA TRBV2
TGTGCCAGCAGCTTAGCGATTGACTCTGGGAGCAATCAGCCCCAGCATTTT CASSLAIDSGSNQPQHF TRBJ1-5 NA NA TRBV7-2
TGTGCCAGCAGTCCATGGGACATCTCCAATCAGCCCCAGCATTTT CASSPWDISNQPQHF TRBJ1-5 NA once TRBV27
TGTGCCAGTAGTGAGACGACAGGGGATGAAGGACCCCTCCACTTT CASSETTGDEGPLHF TRBJ1-6 TRBD1 NA TRBV19
TGTGCCAGAAGCTTGTCCCGACAGGGTTTGTTAGGCTATGGCTACACCTTC CARSLSRQGLLGYGYTF TRBJ1-2 TRBD1 NA TRBV5-3
TGTGCCAGTCTAGGACAGGCCTACAATGAGCAGTTCTTC CASLGQAYNEQFF TRBJ2-1 TRBD1 few TRBV19
TGTGCCAGCACTGAGAGCGGGCCATACAATGAGCAGTTCTTC CASTESGPYNEQFF TRBJ2-1 NA NA TRBV11-2
TGCGCCAGCAGCCCCGGACAGAATAACTATGGCTACACCTTC CASSPGQNNYGYTF TRBJ1-2 NA NA TRBV4-1
TGCAGTGCTAGTGCTATAAAAACAGGGCATGGCTACACCTTC CSASAIKTGHGYTF TRBJ1-2 NA NA TRBV20-1
TGTGCCAGCAGCCTTAGGAGGACTGAAGCTTTCTTT CASSLRRTEAFF TRBJ1-1 NA NA TRBV21-1
TGTGCCAGTAGTACGCGGACAGGGCCTAGCTCTGGGGCCAACGTCCTGACTTTC CASSTRTGPSSGANVLTF TRBJ2-6 TRBD1 NA TRBV19
TGTGCCAGCAGGTTACAGGGCGGCGCAGATACGCAGTATTTT CASRLQGGADTQYF TRBJ2-3 NA NA TRBV5-4